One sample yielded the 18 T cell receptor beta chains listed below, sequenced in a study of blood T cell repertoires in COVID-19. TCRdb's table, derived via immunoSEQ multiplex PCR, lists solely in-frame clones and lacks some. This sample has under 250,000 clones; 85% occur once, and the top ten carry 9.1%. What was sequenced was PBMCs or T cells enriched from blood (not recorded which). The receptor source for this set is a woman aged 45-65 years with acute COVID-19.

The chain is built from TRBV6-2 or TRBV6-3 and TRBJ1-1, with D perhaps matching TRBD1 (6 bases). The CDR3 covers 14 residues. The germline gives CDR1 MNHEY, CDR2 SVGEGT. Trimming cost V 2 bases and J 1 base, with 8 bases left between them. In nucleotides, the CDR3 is TGTGCCAGCAGTTACGGGGGCCCGAACACTGAAGCTTTCTTT. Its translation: CASSYGGPNTEAFF.

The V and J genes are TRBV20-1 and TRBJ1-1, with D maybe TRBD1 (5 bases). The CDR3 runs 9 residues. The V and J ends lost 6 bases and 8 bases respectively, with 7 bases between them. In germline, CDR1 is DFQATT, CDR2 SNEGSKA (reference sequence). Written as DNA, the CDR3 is TGCAGTGCCCCAGGGGAAGCTTTCTTT. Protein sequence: CSAPGEAFF.

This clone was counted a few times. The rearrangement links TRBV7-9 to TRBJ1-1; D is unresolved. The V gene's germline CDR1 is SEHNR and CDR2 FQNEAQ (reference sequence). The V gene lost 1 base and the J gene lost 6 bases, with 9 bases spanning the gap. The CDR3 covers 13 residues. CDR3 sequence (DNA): TGTGCCAGCAGCTTAGTGAGGGTAGCTGAAGCTTTCTTT. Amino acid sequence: CASSLVRVAEAFF.

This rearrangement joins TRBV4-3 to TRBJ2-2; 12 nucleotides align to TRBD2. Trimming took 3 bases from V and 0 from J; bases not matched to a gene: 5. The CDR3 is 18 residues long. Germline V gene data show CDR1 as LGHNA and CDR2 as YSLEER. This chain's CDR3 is CASSHTLAGGSNTGELFF. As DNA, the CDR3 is TGCGCCAGCAGCCACACACTAGCGGGGGGATCGAACACCGGGGAGCTGTTTTTT.

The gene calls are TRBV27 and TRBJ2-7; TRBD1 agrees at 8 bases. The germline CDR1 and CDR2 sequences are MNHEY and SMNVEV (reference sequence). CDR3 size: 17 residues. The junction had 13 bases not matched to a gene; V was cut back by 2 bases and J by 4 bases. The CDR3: CASSLLGYEDRAYEQYF. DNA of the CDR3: TGTGCCAGCAGTTTACTAGGGTATGAGGACAGGGCTTACGAGCAGTACTTC.

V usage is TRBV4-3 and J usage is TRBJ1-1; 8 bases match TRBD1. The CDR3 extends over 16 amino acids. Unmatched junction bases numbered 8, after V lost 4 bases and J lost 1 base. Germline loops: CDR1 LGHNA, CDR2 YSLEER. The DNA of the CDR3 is TGCGCCAGCAGCCCCGGACAGGGAGGGCGGAACACTGAAGCTTTCTTT. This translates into CASSPGQGGRNTEAFF.

The CDR3: CASSPSRQGNYGYTF. In DNA form, the CDR3 reads TGCGCCAGCAGCCCTTCTCGACAGGGAAACTATGGCTACACCTTC. The chain couples TRBV5-1 to TRBJ1-2; 7 positions agree with TRBD1. V lost 4 bases, J lost 2 bases, and 8 bases stayed unmatched. The CDR3 has 15 amino acids. The germline CDR1 and CDR2 sequences are SGHRS and YFSETQ. The full variable domain, in which reference TRBV5-1 and TRBJ1-2 provide the parts outside the CDR3, is KAGVTQTPRYLIKTRGQQVTLSCSPISGHRSVSWYQQTPGQGLQFLFEYFSETQRNKGNFPGRFSGRQFSNSRSEMNVSTLELGDSALYLCASSPSRQGNYGYTFGSGTRLTVV.

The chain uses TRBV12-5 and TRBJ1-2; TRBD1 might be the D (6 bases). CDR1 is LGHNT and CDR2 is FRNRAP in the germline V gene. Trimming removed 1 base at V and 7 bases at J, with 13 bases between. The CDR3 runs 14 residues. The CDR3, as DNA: TGTGCTAGTGGTTTGGGTCTGCCAGGGGCTGGCTACACCTTC. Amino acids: CASGLGLPGAGYTF.

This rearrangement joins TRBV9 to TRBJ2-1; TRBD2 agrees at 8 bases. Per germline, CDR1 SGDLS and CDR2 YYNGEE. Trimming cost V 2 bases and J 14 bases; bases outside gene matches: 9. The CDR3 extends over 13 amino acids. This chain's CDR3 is CASSVGLEGTEFF. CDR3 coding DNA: TGTGCCAGCAGCGTGGGACTAGAGGGGACTGAGTTCTTC. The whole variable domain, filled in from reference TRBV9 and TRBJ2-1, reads DSGVTQTPKHLITATGQRVTLRCSPRSGDLSVYWYQQSLDQGLQFLIQYYNGEERAKGNILERFSAQQFPDLHSELNLSSLELGDSALYFCASSVGLEGTEFFGPGTRLTVL.

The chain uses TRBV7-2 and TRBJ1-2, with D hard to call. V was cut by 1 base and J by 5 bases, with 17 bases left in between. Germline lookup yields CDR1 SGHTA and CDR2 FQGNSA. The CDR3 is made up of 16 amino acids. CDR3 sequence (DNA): TGTGCCAGCAGCTTAGTACAAGGCCTAGTAGGATATGGCTACACCTTC. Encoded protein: CASSLVQGLVGYGYTF. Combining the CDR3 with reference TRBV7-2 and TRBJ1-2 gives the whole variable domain GAGVSQSPSNKVTEKGKDVELRCDPISGHTALYWYRQSLGQGLEFLIYFQGNSAPDKSGLPSDRFSAERTGGSVSTLTIQRTQQEDSAVYLCASSLVQGLVGYGYTFGSGTRLTVV.

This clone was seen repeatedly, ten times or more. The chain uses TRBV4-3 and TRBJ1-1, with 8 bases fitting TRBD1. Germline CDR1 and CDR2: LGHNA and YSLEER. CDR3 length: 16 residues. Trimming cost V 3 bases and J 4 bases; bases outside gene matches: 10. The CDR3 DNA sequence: TGCGCCAGCAGCCAGGCGTCAGGGGGCCGGGGCACTGAAGCTTTCTTT. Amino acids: CASSQASGGRGTEAFF.

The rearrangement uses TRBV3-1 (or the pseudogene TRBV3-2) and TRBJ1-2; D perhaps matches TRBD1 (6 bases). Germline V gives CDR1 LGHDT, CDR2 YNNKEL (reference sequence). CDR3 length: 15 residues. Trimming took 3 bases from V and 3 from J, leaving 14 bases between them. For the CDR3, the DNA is TGTGCCAGCAGCCAGGGCAGGGGCGCCTACTATGGCTACACCTTC. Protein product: CASSQGRGAYYGYTF.

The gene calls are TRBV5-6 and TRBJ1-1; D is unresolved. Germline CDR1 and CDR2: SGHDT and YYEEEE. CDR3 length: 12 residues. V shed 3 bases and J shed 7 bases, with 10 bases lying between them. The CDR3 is CASSSTRYEAFF. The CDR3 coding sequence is TGTGCCAGCAGCTCCACCCGGTATGAAGCTTTCTTT.

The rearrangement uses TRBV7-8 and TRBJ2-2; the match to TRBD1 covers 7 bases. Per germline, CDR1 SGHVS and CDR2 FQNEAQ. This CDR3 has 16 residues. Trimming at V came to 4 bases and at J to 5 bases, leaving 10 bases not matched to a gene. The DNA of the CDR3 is TGTGCCAGCAGCTCGTACTACAGGGGTTCAACCGGGGAGCTGTTTTTT. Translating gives CASSSYYRGSTGELFF.

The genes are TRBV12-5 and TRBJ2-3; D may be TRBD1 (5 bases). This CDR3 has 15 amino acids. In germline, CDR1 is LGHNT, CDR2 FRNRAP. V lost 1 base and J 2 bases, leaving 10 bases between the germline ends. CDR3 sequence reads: CASGLGRTNTDTQYF. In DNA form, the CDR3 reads TGTGCTAGTGGTTTGGGACGGACAAACACAGATACGCAGTATTTT. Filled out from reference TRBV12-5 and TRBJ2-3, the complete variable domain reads DARVTQTPRHKVTEMGQEVTMRCQPILGHNTVFWYRQTMMQGLELLAYFRNRAPLDDSGMPKDRFSAEMPDATLATLKIQPSEPRDSAVYFCASGLGRTNTDTQYFGPGTRLTVL.

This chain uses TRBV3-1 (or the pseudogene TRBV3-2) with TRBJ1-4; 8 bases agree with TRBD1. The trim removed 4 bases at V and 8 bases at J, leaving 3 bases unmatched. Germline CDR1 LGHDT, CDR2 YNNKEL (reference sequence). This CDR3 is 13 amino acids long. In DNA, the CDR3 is TGTGCCAGCAGCCCTGACAGGGGAGAAAAACTGTTTTTT. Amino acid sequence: CASSPDRGEKLFF.

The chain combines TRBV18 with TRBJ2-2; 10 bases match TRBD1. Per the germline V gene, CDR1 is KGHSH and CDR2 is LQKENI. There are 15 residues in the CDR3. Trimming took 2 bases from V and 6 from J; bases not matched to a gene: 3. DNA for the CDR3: TGTGCCAGCTCACCATTCGGACAGGGGGCCGGGGAGCTGTTTTTT. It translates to CASSPFGQGAGELFF.

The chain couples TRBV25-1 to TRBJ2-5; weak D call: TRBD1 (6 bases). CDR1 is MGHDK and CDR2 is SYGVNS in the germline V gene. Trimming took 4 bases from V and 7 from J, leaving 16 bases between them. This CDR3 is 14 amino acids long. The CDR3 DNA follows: TGTGCCAGCAGTGGCACCGGGACAATCGGGACCCAGTACTTC. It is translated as CASSGTGTIGTQYF.